This TCR beta chain came from a study of cytomegalovirus exposure and HLA in healthy donors. Broader study findings: Upon later analysis, HLA-associated TCR beta chains proved more clonally expanded than other, equally common chains. A later analysis showed TCR association rates differing by HLA locus, peaking at DRB1 and lowest at HLA-C. Reported performance of the classifier showed diagnosis of cytomegalovirus status with high specificity and sensitivity.

This clone appeared once. Its antigen remains unknown. At one boundary the junction diverges from the germline segment, which might be a read error. PCR used 60 Vbeta primers and 13 Jbeta primers. Produced via immunoSEQ multiplex PCR; TCRdb's table is partial and in-frame only. Of about 180,000 clones listed, 77% are singletons. Germline V gene sequence: CDR1 SSHAT, CDR2 FNYEAQ (reference sequence). CDR3 length: 16 residues. Sequenced sample: PBMCs. This chain links TRBV7-7 with TRBJ2-3; 10 bases are shared with TRBD2. This TCR was sampled from a young man in good health and CMV-seronegative. The CDR3 spells CASSSGSGGTTDTQYF. CDR3 coding DNA: TGTGCTAGCAGCTCTGGTAGCGGGGGGACTACAGATACGCAGTATTTT.